This is a list of T cell receptor beta chains from one sample in a study of shared clonotypes between healthy human individuals. Libraries were prepared by immunoSEQ multiplex PCR; TCRdb keeps only in-frame clonotypes and omits some of them. The sample includes about 2.1 million clones, 93% of them seen just once. The sequenced sample consisted of naive CD8+ T cells from PBMCs. These TCRs come from a man between 18 and 29 years old in good health. Some clones in this sample may be carry-over from other donors' samples. Each CDR3 is given with its conserved first and last residue. A D gene is named only where the DNA matches it firmly. The size field is filled for only some rows; it gives once, few, many or a size class.

clone size	V gene	J gene	D gene	CDR3 DNA	CDR3 protein
NA	TRBV9	TRBJ2-2	NA	TGTGCCAGCAGCGTAGTATGGGAACGGGGGACGGAGCTGTTTTTT	CASSVVWERGTELFF
NA	TRBV19	TRBJ1-2	NA	TGTGCCAGTAGTGGGCCGCAGTCTCACTATGGCTACACCTTC	CASSGPQSHYGYTF
NA	TRBV19	TRBJ1-1	NA	TGTGCCAGTAGCTGGGGGACACCGGTTGAAGCTTTCTTT	CASSWGTPVEAFF
NA	TRBV30	TRBJ1-6	NA	TGTGCCTACGCGGACAGATATAATTCACCCCTCCACTTT	CAYADRYNSPLHF
NA	TRBV7-9	TRBJ2-3	NA	TGTGCCAGCAGCCCTAACGTCGGGAGCACAGATACGCAGTATTTT	CASSPNVGSTDTQYF
NA	TRBV19	TRBJ2-7	TRBD1	TGTGCCAGTGGGACAGGGGCCTTAACCTACGAGCAGTACTTC	CASGTGALTYEQYF
NA	TRBV27	TRBJ1-2	NA	TGTGCCAGCAGTTTATCCGGGGTGGCAGGTGGCTACACCTTC	CASSLSGVAGGYTF
NA	TRBV6-1	TRBJ2-7	NA	TGTGCCAGCAGTGAATTAAGGGAGACCTACGAGCAGTACTTC	CASSELRETYEQYF
NA	TRBV7-9	TRBJ2-7	TRBD2	TGTGCCAGCAGTTATAGCGGGGCTTCCTACGAGCAGTACTTC	CASSYSGASYEQYF
NA	TRBV9	TRBJ2-2	TRBD2	TGTGCCAGCAGCGAGAACCCGGGACTAGAGAACACCGGGGAGCTGTTTTTT	CASSENPGLENTGELFF
NA	TRBV4-1	TRBJ2-1	TRBD2	TGCGCCAGCAGCCAATCCGGACTAGCGGGAGTGGCTGAGCAGTTCTTC	CASSQSGLAGVAEQFF
NA	TRBV7-6	TRBJ1-4	TRBD1	TGTGCCAGCAGCCCCGAGACAGGGGGTAGCGAAAAACTGTTTTTT	CASSPETGGSEKLFF
NA	TRBV28	TRBJ2-1	NA	TGTGCCAGCAGTTTTGACTACCAGGCCGGAGGGTCCTACAATGAGCAGTTCTTC	CASSFDYQAGGSYNEQFF
NA	TRBV11-2	TRBJ2-5	TRBD2	TGTGCCAGCAGCGGGTGGGGACTAGCGGGACAAGAGACCCAGTACTTC	CASSGWGLAGQETQYF
NA	TRBV5-1	TRBJ2-1	TRBD2	TGCGCCAGCAGCTTTTTCCAAGCGGGATTGATTGAGCAGTTCTTC	CASSFFQAGLIEQFF
NA	TRBV4-3	TRBJ2-3	NA	TGCGCCAGCAGCCAAGATTTTCCGAGCACAGATACGCAGTATTTT	CASSQDFPSTDTQYF
NA	TRBV18	TRBJ1-1	TRBD1	TGTGCCAGCTCACCGATAGCAAGAGACAGGGCAGGCACTGAAGCTTTCTTT	CASSPIARDRAGTEAFF
NA	TRBV27	TRBJ2-7	TRBD1	TGTGCCAGCACCCCCCACAGGGGTTCCTACGAGCAGTACTTC	CASTPHRGSYEQYF
NA	TRBV18	TRBJ2-5	NA	TGTGCCAGCTCACGGTACGGGGGATCGGGGGAGACCCAGTACTTC	CASSRYGGSGETQYF
NA	TRBV9	TRBJ1-2	NA	TGTGCCAGCAGCGTAGCGGGGGGCAGCAACTATGGCTACACCTTC	CASSVAGGSNYGYTF
NA	TRBV4-1	TRBJ2-7	NA	TGCGCCAGCAGCCAAACAACGGGGCTCGGGCAGTACTTC	CASSQTTGLGQYF
NA	TRBV27	TRBJ2-5	NA	TGTGCCAGCAGGTCCGGCTTAGAGACCCAGTACTTC	CASRSGLETQYF
NA	TRBV19	TRBJ1-1	NA	TGTGCCAGTAGCCCAGGGGTGATGAACACTGAAGCTTTCTTT	CASSPGVMNTEAFF
NA	TRBV2	TRBJ2-7	TRBD2	TGTGCCAGCTTCCGCCTTACCTCTAGCGGGAGATACGAGCAGTACTTC	CASFRLTSSGRYEQYF
NA	TRBV5-1	TRBJ2-1	NA	TGCGCCAGCAGCTTCGTTTCGGGAGCCGCCCTGAATGAGCAGTTCTTC	CASSFVSGAALNEQFF
NA	TRBV4-1	TRBJ1-1	NA	TGCGCCAGCAGCCAAGGGCAGGGTAGTAACACTGAAGCTTTCTTT	CASSQGQGSNTEAFF
NA	TRBV29-1	TRBJ2-7	NA	TGCAGCTCCCGGGACGGAGATTTCCCGCCCTACGAGCAGTACTTC	CSSRDGDFPPYEQYF
NA	TRBV27	TRBJ2-5	NA	TGTGCCAGCATCCCTGAGGACAGAACAGAGACCCAGTACTTC	CASIPEDRTETQYF
NA	TRBV20-1	TRBJ2-7	NA	TGCAGTGCTAGAGTCCCCTACGAGCAGTACTTC	CSARVPYEQYF
NA	TRBV5-4	TRBJ2-2	NA	TGTGCCAGCAGCTTGGCGTTGCACAGGGTGGCCGGGGAGCTGTTTTTT	CASSLALHRVAGELFF
NA	TRBV12-5	TRBJ2-5	TRBD2	TGTGCTAGTGGTTTAAGCGGGAGGCCTGAGACCCAGTACTTC	CASGLSGRPETQYF
NA	TRBV7-8	TRBJ2-2	TRBD2	TGTGCCAGCAGCTACGGACTAGCGGGAGTGTGGACCGGGGAGCTGTTTTTT	CASSYGLAGVWTGELFF
NA	TRBV9	TRBJ2-2	NA	TGTGCCAGCACCGTGGGCGGGGATACTGCGGAGCTGTTTTTT	CASTVGGDTAELFF
NA	TRBV15	TRBJ2-7	NA	TGTGCCACCAGCAGAGGCCAGGACTCTGATTACGAGCAGTACTTC	CATSRGQDSDYEQYF
NA	TRBV7-6	TRBJ2-7	TRBD2	TGTGCCAGCAGCCCCCACGCCCTAGCGGGAGTGCCCTACGAGCAGTACTTC	CASSPHALAGVPYEQYF
few	TRBV29-1	TRBJ1-1	NA	TGCAGCGTTGAAGTGGCGTCAACCATGAACACTGAAGCTTTCTTT	CSVEVASTMNTEAFF
NA	TRBV5-1	TRBJ2-7	NA	TGCGCCAGCAGTCCAACGGGCGGGATGAGCTCCTACGAGCAGTACTTC	CASSPTGGMSSYEQYF
NA	TRBV9	TRBJ2-3	NA	TGTGCCAGCAGCGAGGAGATCGGGCCTACGCAGTATTTT	CASSEEIGPTQYF
NA	TRBV7-8	TRBJ2-7	NA	TGTGCCAGCAGCTTAGCCGAGCAGATTTCCTACGAGCAGTACTTC	CASSLAEQISYEQYF
NA	TRBV15	TRBJ2-7	TRBD1	TGTGCCACCAGCAGAGATGGGGACAGGGGTTTGAACGAGCAGTACTTC	CATSRDGDRGLNEQYF
NA	TRBV11-3	TRBJ2-1	NA	TGTGCCAGCAGCTTAGAGGGCAGGGCCTACAATGAGCAGTTCTTC	CASSLEGRAYNEQFF
NA	TRBV29-1	TRBJ2-3	NA	TGCAGCGTTGGAGGGGACACAGATACGCAGTATTTT	CSVGGDTDTQYF
NA	TRBV19	TRBJ1-2	NA	TGTGCCAGTAGTATCGGGGCACGTTATGGCTACACCTTC	CASSIGARYGYTF
NA	TRBV4-2	TRBJ2-1	TRBD2	TGTGCCAGCAGCCAAGAAAAAGCTAGCGGGAGGTGGGGCAATGAGCAGTTCTTC	CASSQEKASGRWGNEQFF
NA	TRBV29-1	TRBJ2-2	TRBD2	TGCAGCGTTGAAGGCGAAAGCGGGAAAGTCGGGGAGCTGTTTTTT	CSVEGESGKVGELFF
NA	TRBV15	TRBJ1-2	NA	TGTGCCACCAGCAGATGGGACGGGGATGGCTACACCTTC	CATSRWDGDGYTF
few	TRBV28	TRBJ2-7	NA	TGTGCCAGCAGCCCCCTCCGGGAGCAGTACTTC	CASSPLREQYF
NA	TRBV29-1	TRBJ1-2	TRBD1	TGCAGCGTTTTACTCCCAGGGGGCGGCTATGGCTACACCTTC	CSVLLPGGGYGYTF
NA	TRBV29-1	TRBJ2-3	NA	TGCAGCGTTGAAGATTCGTCCAGACAGCAGAATACGCAGTATTTT	CSVEDSSRQQNTQYF
NA	TRBV4-3	TRBJ2-7	NA	TGCGCCAGCAGCCAAGATCCAATTGGCGTTGGCTACGAGCAGTACTTC	CASSQDPIGVGYEQYF
NA	TRBV9	TRBJ2-1	NA	TGTGCCAGCAGCGCCTTCTTGATGGACAATGAGCAGTTCTTC	CASSAFLMDNEQFF
NA	TRBV2	TRBJ1-5	NA	TGTGCCAGCAGTCCCGGACAGAGCAATCAGCCCCAGCATTTT	CASSPGQSNQPQHF
NA	TRBV7-9	TRBJ1-1	NA	TGTGCCAGCAGCCTAATCATCGAGACCGAAGCGGCTTTCTTT	CASSLIIETEAAFF